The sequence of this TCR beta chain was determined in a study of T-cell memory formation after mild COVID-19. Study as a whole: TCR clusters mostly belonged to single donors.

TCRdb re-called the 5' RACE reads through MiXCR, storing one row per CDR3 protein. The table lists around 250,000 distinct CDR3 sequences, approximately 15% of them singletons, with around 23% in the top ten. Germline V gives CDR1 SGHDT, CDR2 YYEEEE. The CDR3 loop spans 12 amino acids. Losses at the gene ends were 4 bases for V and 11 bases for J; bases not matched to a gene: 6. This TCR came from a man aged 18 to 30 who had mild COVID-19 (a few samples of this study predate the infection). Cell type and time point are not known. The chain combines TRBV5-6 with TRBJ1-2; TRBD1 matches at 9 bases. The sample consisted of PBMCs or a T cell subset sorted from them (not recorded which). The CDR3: CASSVGQGRYTF. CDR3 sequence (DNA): TGTGCCAGCAGCGTTGGACAGGGGCGGTACACCTTC.